This entry concerns a single TCR beta chain. Trimming at V came to 6 bases and at J to 7 bases, leaving 9 bases not matched to a gene. The CDR3 totals 14 residues. Germline values: CDR1 MNHEY, CDR2 SVGAGI. The sample is drawn from a study of shared clonotypes between healthy human individuals. This table comes from immunoSEQ multiplex PCR, and its TCRdb copy is limited to in-frame clones, with some not included. The sample lists roughly 1,100,000 clones; about 75% were seen once. This clonotype was obtained from a man aged 18 to 35 in good health. V gene TRBV6-5 combines with J gene TRBJ2-5, with 9 bases matching TRBD2. The sample was memory CD4+ T cells sorted from blood. Subset here: CD45RA-negative fraction. In DNA, the CDR3 is TGTGCCAGCAGCAAACTAGCGGGCGCGGGGACCCAGTACTTC. It translates to CASSKLAGAGTQYF.